This T cell receptor beta chain was observed in a study of Ad26.COV2.S vaccination and SARS-CoV-2 variants. Study context: The donor participated in the COV1001 trial, in its Ad26.COV2.S arm. Recipients of Ad26.COV2.S got it intramuscularly, once or twice 56 days apart.

Described treatment: some 20 received Ad26.COV2.S at low or high dose, single or two shots; about 5 received placebo; per-sample allocation not given. Specimens were obtained on day 63 following the first vaccine or placebo injection. Overall study findings and caveats: Comparable non-spike TCR breadth was observed in vaccine and placebo recipients. Vaccine recipients surpassed placebo recipients in spike-specific TCR breadth.

Method: immunoSEQ multiplex PCR; TCRdb's copy keeps in-frame clones and lacks some. The repertoire holds about 380,000 clones, with approximately 83% as singletons. CDR3 length: 14 residues. Deletions cut 5 bases from V and 10 bases from J, with 18 bases between. Germline CDR1 and CDR2: SEHNR and FQNEAQ (reference sequence). This clone has just one count. As yet, its antigen is unknown. The receptor comes from a person between 18 and 60 years old who received the Ad26.COV2.S COVID-19 vaccine or a placebo. Sequenced here: peripheral blood, sampled in a trial of Ad26.COV2.S vaccine versus placebo. This rearrangement joins TRBV7-9 to TRBJ2-1; D possibly corresponds to TRBD1 (6 bases). CDR3 residues: CASSVSGVPIEQFF. The CDR3 nucleotides read TGTGCCAGCAGCGTTTCAGGGGTGCCCATCGAGCAGTTCTTC.